The TCR beta chain under discussion was sequenced for a study of blood T cells in healthy people across ages. Notes on the study in general: The percentage of naive T cells correlated strongly with TCR beta diversity.

Samples each had at least 5.5 micrograms of total RNA extracted. This clonotype was observed a few times. Antigen: not known. The germline CDR1 and CDR2 sequences are KGHSH and LQKENI. The ends lost 1 base at V and 8 bases at J; junction bases unmatched: 4. The length of the CDR3 is 16 residues. Together with a sample-barcoded 5' primer, a J-beta primer mix was included in a second PCR lasting about 7 to 11 cycles. One entry per CDR3 protein results from TCRdb running MiXCR on the 5' RACE reads. Counted here are some 1.5 million distinct CDR3 sequences, 35% to 45% occurring once; the ten biggest clones make up less than 5%.

Material for sequencing was blood. The sequence came from a woman aged 18-29 years in good health. V and J are TRBV18 and TRBJ1-6; TRBD1 matches at 11 bases. CDR3 sequence (DNA): TGTGCCAGCTCACCACTCGTGGGACAGGGGGATTCACCCCTCCACTTT. This gives the protein CASSPLVGQGDSPLHF.